The source of this TCR beta chain is a study of blood T cell repertoires in COVID-19 (dated by TCRdb to about 2020). For context, the study as a whole: Samples covering the acute and convalescent phases of COVID-19 were provided by collaborators in the United States, Italy and Spain. The sample metadata nearly always contained a de-identified subject ID, COVID-19 status, age in years and sex. HLA class I and class II types, where available, came from metadata supplied by the sample provider rather than from assay-based typing. The prospective study material was composed of cDNA or gDNA derived from T cells, B-cell-depleted T cells, or PBMCs. Subjects who had been exposed to COVID-19, were actively infected with it, or had recovered from it provided the deeply sampled blood TCRbeta repertoires that made up the dataset. The samples were drawn from two sources: the first 160 participants of the ongoing ImmuneRACE study, and 950 to 1,500 subjects contributed by 6 global collaborators. The repertoires were made available in a free public database intended to serve as a resource for research on the immune response to SARS-CoV-2.

Regarding this clone: This receptor's antigen is unknown. No per-base quality is available; no much larger clone lies one base away.

What the authors observed across the whole study: The quantity of clinical and demographic metadata differed by source and by participant and was supplied without curation.

The immunoSEQ Assay, a bias-controlled multiplex PCR, was used to amplify TCRbeta CDR3 regions from genomic DNA. The published analysis was carried out like this. Nucleated cell counts per sample were estimated from amplification of reference gene primers within the assay. To quantify the absolute abundance of each unique TCRbeta CDR3 rearrangement, sequence reads were collapsed and filtered. For each sample, productive Simpson clonality was calculated as the square root of Simpson's diversity index across productive rearrangements. TCRdb stores this immuneACCESS table with in-frame sequences only. Part of the clones is absent; in the studies checked, under half of the shortfall reflects unresolved V genes, and no reason is known for the rest. V and J calls and clone size are as listed in that table; D and trimming were resolved from the DNA. In this sample the table shows about 150,000 clones, 84% of which occur a single time. The ten most abundant clones make up roughly 2% of the sample.

Collaborating institutions collected whole blood in K2EDTA tubes following their own protocols. Collaborator samples were shipped for TCRbeta analysis as frozen whole blood, isolated PBMCs, or DNA extracted from either sample type. Sequencing was done on a sample of peripheral blood. The clonotype originates from a man in his sixties or seventies with acute or convalescent COVID-19.

Here is the DNA: TGTGCCAGCAGCTTGAGTTTCCGCGGGGGGGCCCCCAAAAACATTCAGTACTTC. This translates into CASSLSFRGGAPKNIQYF. The chain links TRBV11-2 with TRBJ2-4; 9 central bases correspond to TRBD2. Reading from cysteine to phenylalanine, the CDR3 counts 18 amino acids. Only CDR3 DNA is held: 54 bases, read in frame from base 1. Unmatched junction bases come to 11, with V trimmed by 3 bases and J by 2 bases. The germline V gene gives CDR1 as SGHAT and CDR2 as FQNNGV.